The 8 T cell receptor beta chains given below trace back to one sample, sequenced in a study of blood T cell repertoires in COVID-19 (dated by TCRdb to the early 2020s). The library was obtained by the immunoSEQ multiplex PCR assay. TCRdb holds this immuneACCESS table with in-frame rearrangements only. Some clones are missing; in checked studies, unresolved V genes explain under half, and the rest has no known cause. The sample profile shows roughly 250,000 clones; 75% to 85% of them were found once. In total, the top ten clones hold around 11% of the sample. Source material: peripheral blood. Every receptor here comes from a woman aged 55-70 years with active or convalescent COVID-19.

The CDR3: CASSQAGTGGSGANVLTF. Here the CDR3 DNA reads TGTGCCAGCAGCCAGGCCGGGACAGGGGGCTCTGGGGCCAACGTCCTGACTTTC. The rearrangement joins TRBV3-1 (or the pseudogene TRBV3-2) to TRBJ2-6, with 11 bases lining up with TRBD1. Unmatched junction bases numbered 4, after V lost 3 bases and J lost 0 bases. This CDR3 comprises 18 residues. Germline-derived CDR1 and CDR2 are LGHDT and YNNKEL (reference sequence).

This rearrangement joins TRBV5-4 to TRBJ2-1, with D possibly matching TRBD2 (6 bases). Germline CDR1 and CDR2: SGHNT and YYREEE (reference sequence). Trimming pared 4 bases from V and 4 bases from J, leaving 9 bases between. CDR3 length equals 13 residues. CDR3 protein: CASSLGLYNEQFF. DNA of the CDR3: TGTGCCAGCAGCCTGGGACTGTACAATGAGCAGTTCTTC. Full variable domain (outside the CDR3, taken from reference TRBV5-4 and TRBJ2-1): ETGVTQSPTHLIKTRGQQVTLRCSSQSGHNTVSWYQQALGQGPQFIFQYYREEENGRGNFPPRFSGLQFPNYSSELNVNALELDDSALYLCASSLGLYNEQFFGPGTRLTVL.

In DNA form, the CDR3 reads TGTGCCAGTACCCCCCCCCTGCTAGCGGGGAACACCGGGGAGCTGTTTTTT. It is translated as CASTPPLLAGNTGELFF. This chain connects TRBV19 to TRBJ2-2; 8 nucleotides match TRBD2. The ends lost 7 bases at V and 1 base at J; junction bases unmatched: 11. Germline V gene data show CDR1 as LNHDA and CDR2 as SQIVND (reference sequence). CDR3 length: 17 amino acids.

CDR3 sequence (DNA): TGCGCCAGCAGCCAAGACGAACGGTTAGGGACAGGGGCTGGAAACACCATATATTTT. This sequence encodes CASSQDERLGTGAGNTIYF. The chain joins TRBV4-1 to TRBJ1-3, with 10 bases matching TRBD1. The CDR3 length is 19 residues. CDR1 MGHRA and CDR2 YSYEKL come from the germline V gene. V dropped 0 bases and J dropped 2; count of bases not matched to a gene: 10.

V usage is TRBV19 and J usage is TRBJ2-2; 7 positions match TRBD1. V dropped 5 bases and J dropped 2; count of bases not matched to a gene: 2. CDR3 length: 14 residues. Germline V CDR1 and CDR2: LNHDA, SQIVND (reference sequence). CDR3 coding DNA: TGTGCCAGTAGTCGGGACAGAAACACCGGGGAGCTGTTTTTT. It yields the protein CASSRDRNTGELFF.

The chain has TRBV5-1 and TRBJ1-2; 11 bases map to TRBD1. The V segment lost 4 bases and the J segment 8 bases; nucleotides outside the gene matches: 4. Germline V gene data show CDR1 as SGHRS and CDR2 as YFSETQ. CDR3 size: 13 residues. This chain's CDR3 is CASSAGQGGGYTF. The CDR3 DNA reads as TGCGCCAGCAGCGCGGGACAGGGGGGCGGCTACACCTTC.

The chain combines TRBV9 with TRBJ1-5; TRBD1 aligns across 9 bases. Germline CDR1 is SGDLS and CDR2 is YYNGEE. The CDR3 contains 17 residues. With 3 bases clipped from V and 0 bases from J, the junction kept 7 bases outside the gene matches. This chain's CDR3 is CASSAGQGPYSNQPQHF. In DNA form, the CDR3 reads TGTGCCAGCAGCGCCGGACAGGGGCCTTATAGCAATCAGCCCCAGCATTTT.

V and J are TRBV5-1 and TRBJ2-2, with 9 bases identical to TRBD1. This CDR3 is 15 amino acids long. The junction had 7 bases not matched to a gene; V was cut back by 6 bases and J by 4 bases. The germline V gene encodes CDR1 SGHRS and CDR2 YFSETQ. Here the CDR3 reads CASNNRGRGTGELFF. The CDR3 nucleotides are TGCGCCAGCAACAACAGGGGGCGCGGCACCGGGGAGCTGTTTTTT.